Each of the 8 T cell receptor beta chains below was sequenced from the same sample in a study of T cells in Graves' hyperthyroidism and ophthalmopathy. The TCR beta CDR3 regions underwent amplification using RNA transcripts as the source. When the TCR CDR3 underwent first-round RT-PCR, the HTBI primer set was used. One entry per CDR3 protein, called by TCRdb with MiXCR from the multiplex PCR reads. The sample contains more than 550,000 distinct CDR3 sequences, 17% of which appear only once. Input material: blood. These receptors were collected from a middle-aged man with Graves' hyperthyroidism.

This clonotype was counted at least ten times. The chain is built from TRBV5-5 and TRBJ2-5; D may be TRBD2 (6 bases). Germline V gene data show CDR1 as SGHKS and CDR2 as YYEKEE (reference sequence). This CDR3 has 15 amino acids. Trimming shortened V by 4 bases and J by 0 bases, and 13 bases separated the two germline ends. The CDR3 reads CASSLEGRDQETQYF. CDR3 sequence (DNA): TGTGCCAGCAGCCTGGAGGGTAGGGACCAAGAGACCCAGTACTTC. The variable domain in full, completed from reference TRBV5-5 and TRBJ2-5, reads DAGVTQSPTHLIKTRGQQVTLRCSPISGHKSVSWYQQVLGQGPQFIFQYYEKEERGRGNFPDRFSARQFPNYSSELNVNALLLGDSALYLCASSLEGRDQETQYFGPGTRLLVL.

V and J are TRBV19 and TRBJ1-2; 10 nucleotides match TRBD1. The V gene end was trimmed by 5 bases and the J gene end by 7 bases; junction bases not matched to a gene: 7. The CDR3 is 14 amino acids. From germline, CDR1 is LNHDA and CDR2 SQIVND (reference sequence). The CDR3 protein is CASSERQGASGYTF. For the CDR3, the DNA is TGTGCCAGTAGTGAACGACAGGGGGCGAGTGGCTACACCTTC.

This clonotype appeared a few times. The V call is TRBV27, the J call TRBJ2-7, with 7 bases fitting TRBD1. The CDR3 length is 15 residues. The V and J ends lost 4 bases and 0 bases, in that order; junction bases with no gene match: 6. From germline, CDR1 is MNHEY and CDR2 SMNVEV (reference sequence). The CDR3 sequence is CASSSGGSFSYEQYF. CDR3 DNA sequence: TGTGCCAGCAGTTCAGGGGGTTCGTTCTCCTACGAGCAGTACTTC.

V gene TRBV27 combines with J gene TRBJ2-3, with a weak D call TRBD2 (6 bases). CDR1 and CDR2 (germline): MNHEY, SMNVEV (reference sequence). The CDR3 covers 16 residues. Trimming shortened V by 0 bases and J by 2 bases, and 12 bases separated the two germline ends. The CDR3 DNA is TGTGCCAGCAGTTTATCTGGCAGGGAGGACACAGATACGCAGTATTTT. This sequence encodes CASSLSGREDTDTQYF.

The table lists this clonotype with many counts. In DNA, the CDR3 is TGTGCCAGCAGCTTAGGGACTAGCGGGTTCACAGATACGCAGTATTTT. Encoded protein: CASSLGTSGFTDTQYF. J is TRBJ2-3 and V is TRBV7-8, with 11 bases identical to TRBD2. This CDR3 comprises 16 residues. CDR1 and CDR2 (germline): SGHVS, FQNEAQ. The junction had 2 bases not matched to a gene; V was cut back by 1 base and J by 2 bases.

This clonotype was observed many times. V usage is TRBV15 and J usage is TRBJ1-2, with 9 positions matching TRBD1. Germline trimming cut 5 bases from V and 5 bases from J; bases unmatched to any gene: 3. Germline CDR1 LNHNV, CDR2 YYDKDF (reference sequence). The CDR3 is made up of 13 amino acids. The CDR3 DNA reads as TGTGCCACCAGCCCGACAGGGGGATATGGCTACACCTTC. Amino acids: CATSPTGGYGYTF.

This clonotype has at least ten counts. This chain joins TRBV7-8 and TRBJ1-1; D ambiguous. CDR3 length equals 14 residues. Germline CDR1 reads SGHVS; CDR2 reads FQNEAQ. The V end lost 0 bases, the J end lost 2 bases, and 7 bases lay between the germline ends. CDR3 region: CASSLARVNTEAFF. The CDR3 DNA sequence: TGTGCCAGCAGCTTAGCCCGGGTAAACACTGAAGCTTTCTTT. Supplemented by reference TRBV7-8 and TRBJ1-1, the full variable domain reads GAGVSQSPRYKVAKRGQDVALRCDPISGHVSLFWYQQALGQGPEFLTYFQNEAQLDKSGLPSDRFFAERPEGSVSTLKIQRTQQEDSAVYLCASSLARVNTEAFFGQGTRLTVV.

At least ten counts were recorded for this clonotype. V usage is TRBV18 and J usage is TRBJ2-7; D is perhaps TRBD2 (6 bases). From germline, CDR1 is KGHSH and CDR2 LQKENI. This CDR3 comprises 13 residues. The V gene lost 3 bases and the J gene lost 6 bases, with 12 bases spanning the gap. CDR3 residues: CASSPARAGEQYF. CDR3 bases: TGTGCCAGCTCACCTGCACGAGCGGGCGAGCAGTACTTC. Looking up the rest from reference TRBV18 and TRBJ2-7 gives the full variable domain: NAGVMQNPRHLVRRRGQEARLRCSPMKGHSHVYWYRQLPEEGLKFMVYLQKENIIDESGMPKERFSAEFPKEGPSILRIQQVVRGDSAAYFCASSPARAGEQYFGPGTRLTVT.